This T cell receptor (beta chain) was observed in a study of blood T cells in healthy people across ages. This clonotype was seen only once. Its antigen is as yet unknown. It was with a sample-barcoded 5' primer and a J-beta primer mix that a second PCR of roughly 6 to 12 cycles was run. A template-switch adaptor that had 12 random nucleotides put a tag on each cDNA molecule. TCRdb reprocessed the 5' RACE reads via MiXCR and lists one record per CDR3 protein. The table has 780,000 or so distinct CDR3 sequences, 56% seen once. The V end lost 2 bases, the J end lost 4 bases, and 11 bases lay between the germline ends. This CDR3 has 15 residues. Points from the study as a whole: TCR beta diversity was tightly associated with the proportion of naive T cells.

The TCR originated in a man in his forties in good health. The genes are TRBV12-3 or TRBV12-4 and TRBJ1-4; D perhaps matches TRBD1 (5 bases). The source material was blood. CDR3 in amino acids: CASSLFQGLNEKLFF. The CDR3 nucleotides read TGTGCCAGCAGTTTATTCCAGGGACTTAATGAAAAACTGTTTTTT.